The 7 T cell receptor beta chains in this list originate from one sample, sequenced in a study of cytomegalovirus exposure and HLA in healthy donors. Vbeta (60) and Jbeta (13) primers were used in the PCR. Some clones are missing from TCRdb's copy, which holds only in-frame ones; the method was immunoSEQ multiplex PCR. The repertoire consists of some 130,000 clones, with around 74% occurring once and the leading ten covering around 2.9%. Sequencing was carried out using PBMCs. Source of these receptors: a young man in good health and CMV-seronegative.

The chain recombines TRBV2 with TRBJ2-2; 10 bases are a match to TRBD1. The CDR3 runs 16 residues. Germline trimming cut 4 bases from V and 6 bases from J; bases unmatched to any gene: 8. Germline V gene data show CDR1 as SNHLY and CDR2 as FYNNEI. The CDR3 nucleotides are TGTGCCAGCAGTGGGGGGGACAGGGGCATCGCCGGGGAGCTGTTTTTT. It is translated as CASSGGDRGIAGELFF.

The chain is built from TRBV27 and TRBJ2-1; unclear D gene. Trimming took 9 bases from V and 1 from J, leaving 13 bases between them. Germline V lookup: CDR1 MNHEY, CDR2 SMNVEV (reference sequence). The CDR3 sequence is 14 residues long. DNA for the CDR3: TGTGCCAGTTCGGGTGGGTTTTCCTACAATGAGCAGTTCTTC. This translates into CASSGGFSYNEQFF.

This clone has just one count. The chain has TRBV30 and TRBJ2-3; 7 bases fit TRBD1. With 3 bases clipped from V and 2 bases from J, the junction kept 5 bases outside the gene matches. CDR1 is GTSNPN, CDR2 SVGIG, per germline (reference sequence). CDR3 length: 14 residues. The CDR3 loop reads CAWSSGQYTDTQYF. In DNA form, the CDR3 reads TGTGCCTGGAGCTCGGGACAGTACACAGATACGCAGTATTTT.

The chain combines TRBV7-8 with TRBJ2-1; 8 nucleotides line up with TRBD2. V lost 2 bases, J lost 6 bases, and 9 bases stayed unmatched. The CDR3 loop spans 16 amino acids. CDR1 and CDR2 (germline): SGHVS, FQNEAQ. The CDR3 DNA is TGTGCCAGCAGCTTAATACCAGCGGGAGAAATCAATGAGCAGTTCTTC. Protein: CASSLIPAGEINEQFF.

CDR3 nucleotide sequence: TGCGCCAGCAGCCAAAGGAGGCCTAGCGGGTCGAACACCGGGGAGCTGTTTTTT. This gives the protein CASSQRRPSGSNTGELFF. V gene TRBV4-3 combines with J gene TRBJ2-2, with TRBD2 matching 8 bases. Germline CDR1 is LGHNA and CDR2 is YSLEER. The V gene end was trimmed by 2 bases and the J gene end by 0 bases; junction bases not matched to a gene: 8. The CDR3 runs to 18 residues.

The V and J genes are TRBV2 and TRBJ1-4; maybe TRBD1 (5 bases). The V end was cut by 7 bases, the J end by 2 bases, with 14 bases between. In germline, CDR1 is SNHLY, CDR2 FYNNEI. The CDR3 is 15 amino acids. DNA for the CDR3: TGTGCCAGCAACCCCGGGGGTTTCACTAATGAAAAACTGTTTTTT. Translation: CASNPGGFTNEKLFF.

This clone has a handful of counts. The chain employs TRBV6-5 and TRBJ2-7; 7 bases line up with TRBD1. CDR3 size: 12 residues. Germline assignment: CDR1 MNHEY and CDR2 SVGAGI. The ends lost 8 bases at V and 1 base at J; junction bases unmatched: 2. The CDR3 protein is CASRDRSYEQYF. CDR3 DNA: TGTGCCAGCCGGGACAGATCCTACGAGCAGTACTTC.